Following are 18 T cell receptor beta chains from one sample sequenced in a study of cytomegalovirus exposure and HLA in healthy donors. 13 Jbeta primers and 60 Vbeta primers were used for the PCR. Measured with immunoSEQ multiplex PCR; TCRdb has only the in-frame clones, and not every one. The table has around 100,000 clones, 76% seen once. Sequencing was performed on PBMCs. These receptor sequences come from a woman aged 18-29 years in good health and CMV-seropositive.

This chain joins TRBV6-1 and TRBJ1-5, with D perhaps matching TRBD1 (5 bases). CDR1 is MNHNS and CDR2 is SASEGT in the germline V gene. V was clipped by 6 bases and J by 3 bases, with 6 bases between them. CDR3 length: 12 residues. CDR3 bases: TGTGCCAGCAGGGACACCAATCAGCCCCAGCATTTT. This sequence encodes CASRDTNQPQHF.

The chain has TRBV5-1 and TRBJ1-3; D might be TRBD1 (6 bases). The germline V and J ends were trimmed by 5 bases and 0 bases, with 15 bases remaining between them. Germline CDR1 SGHRS, CDR2 YFSETQ. This CDR3 is 16 amino acids long. CDR3 region: CASSLMTGNSGNTIYF. The CDR3 nucleotides read TGCGCCAGCAGTCTTATGACAGGAAACTCTGGAAACACCATATATTTT. The whole variable domain, filled in from reference TRBV5-1 and TRBJ1-3, reads KAGVTQTPRYLIKTRGQQVTLSCSPISGHRSVSWYQQTPGQGLQFLFEYFSETQRNKGNFPGRFSGRQFSNSRSEMNVSTLELGDSALYLCASSLMTGNSGNTIYFGEGSWLTVV.

The rearrangement joins TRBV9 to TRBJ1-3; TRBD1 matches 9 bases. The CDR3 runs 15 residues. The junction had 4 bases not matched to a gene; V was cut back by 2 bases and J by 4 bases. Germline V CDR1 and CDR2: SGDLS, YYNGEE. CDR3 protein: CASSVYGTGGNTIYF. The DNA of the CDR3 is TGTGCCAGCAGCGTTTATGGGACAGGGGGAAACACCATATATTTT.

With respect to this clone: Germline is not matched at one junction end, which may reflect a read error. V is TRBV7-8 and J is TRBJ2-2; D is possibly TRBD2 (5 bases). The germline V gene encodes CDR1 SGHVS and CDR2 FQNEAQ. This CDR3 spans 16 amino acids. This chain's CDR3 is CASSFQRTGNSGELFF. Written as DNA, the CDR3 is TGTGCCAGCAGCTTTCAAAGGACTGGGAACTCCGGGGAGCTGTTTTTT.

The chain recombines TRBV7-3 with TRBJ2-5; 8 bases are a match to TRBD1. Germline CDR1 is SGHTA and CDR2 is FQGTGA. The CDR3 spans 16 residues. J lost 4 bases, V lost 1 base, and 8 bases had no gene match. This chain's CDR3 is CASSLSPTGAGETQYF. The CDR3, as DNA: TGTGCCAGCAGCTTAAGCCCGACAGGGGCCGGAGAGACCCAGTACTTC.

This clone was observed a few times. The V and J genes are TRBV7-3 and TRBJ2-5, with TRBD2 as a possible D gene (7 bases). The CDR3 consists of 17 residues. V was cut by 1 base and J by 9 bases, with 24 bases left in between. CDR1 is SGHTA and CDR2 is FQGTGA in the germline V gene. CDR3 in DNA: TGTGCCAGCAGCTTAAGGGGGCAGGCGGGGGCTTCCGGGGCCCAGTACTTC. Translation: CASSLRGQAGASGAQYF. The entire variable domain, with the rest obtained from reference TRBV7-3 and TRBJ2-5, is as follows: GAGVSQTPSNKVTEKGKYVELRCDPISGHTALYWYRQSLGQGPEFLIYFQGTGAADDSGLPNDRFFAVRPEGSVSTLKIQRTERGDSAVYLCASSLRGQAGASGAQYFGPGTRLLVL.

V is TRBV25-1 and J is TRBJ2-3; 7 bases fit TRBD1. Germline values: CDR1 MGHDK, CDR2 SYGVNS. This CDR3 has 15 amino acids. Trimming cost V 1 base and J 2 bases; bases outside gene matches: 3. This CDR3 reads CASSEFKGATDTQYF. The DNA of the CDR3 is TGTGCCAGCAGTGAATTTAAGGGGGCCACAGATACGCAGTATTTT.

This clone came up a few times. The V call is TRBV7-3, the J call TRBJ2-3; 10 nucleotides align to TRBD2. V shed 1 base and J 6 bases; nucleotides not matched to a gene: 4. The CDR3 is 15 residues long. Germline CDR1 is SGHTA and CDR2 is FQGTGA. DNA for the CDR3: TGTGCCAGCAGCTTAAACAGCGGGGGGGCGGATACGCAGTATTTT. Translated: CASSLNSGGADTQYF.

This clone has just one count. This chain uses TRBV2 with TRBJ1-1; D ambiguous. This CDR3 is 14 amino acids long. Trimming shortened V by 6 bases and J by 1 base, and 12 bases separated the two germline ends. In germline, CDR1 is SNHLY, CDR2 FYNNEI. The CDR3 bases are TGTGCCAGCAGGGACGGACTCTCGAACACTGAAGCTTTCTTT. Protein product: CASRDGLSNTEAFF.

The chain recombines TRBV4-1 with TRBJ2-1; 9 nucleotides match TRBD2. Losses at the gene ends were 1 base for V and 7 bases for J; bases not matched to a gene: 8. CDR3 length: 16 residues. The germline gives CDR1 MGHRA, CDR2 YSYEKL. The CDR3 here is CASSQGSGTSKNEQFF. The CDR3 DNA reads as TGCGCCAGCAGCCAAGGATCCGGGACTAGCAAGAATGAGCAGTTCTTC.

This sequence joins TRBV2 and TRBJ1-2, with no clear D. Trimming removed 3 bases from V and 3 bases from J, with 11 bases in between. Looked up from germline, CDR1 is SNHLY and CDR2 is FYNNEI. This CDR3 is 14 amino acids long. This chain's CDR3 is CASSDLFLDYGYTF. CDR3 coding DNA: TGTGCCAGCAGTGATCTATTTTTGGACTATGGCTACACCTTC.

In regard to this clone: Likely a read error: the CDR3 ends without its conserved phenylalanine or tryptophan. The chain carries TRBV29-1 and TRBJ1-1; D perhaps matches TRBD1 (6 bases). The CDR3 length is 14 residues. Germline V gene sequence: CDR1 SQVTM, CDR2 ANQGSEA. The V and J ends lost 4 bases and 4 bases respectively, with 16 bases between them. The CDR3 region is CSVGGGGGGTEAFV. Written as DNA, the CDR3 is TGCAGCGTTGGGGGGGGCGGGGGTGGCACTGAAGCTTTCGTT.

This chain links TRBV28 with TRBJ2-1, with D perhaps matching TRBD2 (7 bases). CDR1 and CDR2 from the germline V gene are MDHEN and SYDVKM. Trimming removed 6 bases from V and 9 bases from J, with 18 bases in between. The CDR3 covers 14 residues. CDR3 loop: CASSVGGGPAEQFF. Here the CDR3 DNA reads TGTGCCAGCAGCGTAGGGGGAGGGCCGGCTGAGCAGTTCTTC. The full variable domain, rest sourced from reference TRBV28 and TRBJ2-1, is DVKVTQSSRYLVKRTGEKVFLECVQDMDHENMFWYRQDPGLGLRLIYFSYDVKMKEKGDIPEGYSVSREKKERFSLILESASTNQTSMYLCASSVGGGPAEQFFGPGTRLTVL.

The rearrangement links TRBV19 to TRBJ2-1; 11 nucleotides match TRBD2. The germline gives CDR1 LNHDA, CDR2 SQIVND (reference sequence). Germline trimming cut 4 bases from V and 4 bases from J; bases unmatched to any gene: 3. CDR3 length: 15 residues. The DNA of the CDR3 is TGTGCCAGTAGTAAGACTAGCGGGGATTACAATGAGCAGTTCTTC. Residues: CASSKTSGDYNEQFF.

The chain combines TRBV7-3 with TRBJ1-1, with D unclear. V lost 5 bases, J lost 3 bases, and 16 bases lay in between. Germline CDR1 reads SGHTA; CDR2 reads FQGTGA. The CDR3 has 15 residues. CDR3 nucleotides: TGTGCCAGCAGCCCCGTGGGAGGGAGGTACACTGAAGCTTTCTTT. This translates into CASSPVGGRYTEAFF.

V gene TRBV5-1 combines with J gene TRBJ1-6; D is possibly TRBD1 (6 bases). CDR3 length equals 15 residues. Germline values: CDR1 SGHRS, CDR2 YFSETQ. V dropped 0 bases and J dropped 7 bases, with 11 bases sitting between them. The CDR3 region is CASSLAAQGNSPLHF. As DNA, the CDR3 is TGCGCCAGCAGCTTGGCCGCCCAGGGGAATTCACCCCTCCACTTT.

The J gene is TRBJ2-5, the V gene TRBV5-6; 11 nucleotides align to TRBD2. The CDR3 runs 17 residues. The J segment lost 4 bases and the V segment lost 1 base, leaving 9 bases of the junction unmatched. Germline V CDR1 and CDR2: SGHDT, YYEEEE. This CDR3 reads CASSLKVAGGGGETQYF. The CDR3 region has the DNA TGTGCCAGCAGCTTGAAGGTAGCGGGAGGGGGTGGAGAGACCCAGTACTTC.

This clone was seen only once. The chain recombines TRBV25-1 with TRBJ2-7; 9 bases match TRBD1. The CDR3 has 13 residues. Trimming at V came to 5 bases and at J to 6 bases, leaving 5 bases not matched to a gene. The V gene's germline CDR1 is MGHDK and CDR2 SYGVNS. This CDR3 is CASSPGQGAEQYF. CDR3 DNA sequence: TGTGCCAGCAGTCCGGGACAGGGCGCCGAGCAGTACTTC.